These T cell receptor beta chains were read from a single sample in a study of cytomegalovirus exposure and HLA in healthy donors. Assay used: immunoSEQ multiplex PCR; TCRdb lists only in-frame clones, some missing. The data hold a few hundred thousand clones, with under 80% observed a single time. Sequenced material: PBMCs. The receptors come from a woman in her 30s in good health and CMV-seronegative. Each CDR3 is given with its conserved first and last residue. A D gene is named only where the DNA matches it firmly. Expanded clones are given a class, and other clones once, few, many or no size at all.

TRBV9,TRBD2,once,TRBJ2-1,CASSSTSGTYNEQFF,TGTGCCAGCAGCTCGACTAGCGGGACGTACAATGAGCAGTTCTTC
TRBV11-3,NA,NA,TRBJ1-4,CASSFTRGGATNEKLFF,TGTGCCAGCAGCTTTACCCGGGGAGGGGCAACTAATGAAAAACTGTTTTTT
TRBV29-1,TRBD1,once,TRBJ1-2,CSATGTGPYGYTF,TGCAGCGCAACCGGGACAGGGCCCTATGGCTACACCTTC
TRBV6-5,NA,NA,TRBJ1-6,CASSYDILQPLHF,TGTGCCAGCAGTTACGACATTCTCCAACCCCTCCACTTT
TRBV7-7,NA,few,TRBJ2-1,CASSLAAGNDQFF,TGTGCTAGCAGCTTAGCGGCGGGCAATGATCAGTTCTTC
TRBV7-3,TRBD2,few,TRBJ2-1,CASSPSLGGNLYNEQFF,TGTGCCAGCAGCCCCTCGTTGGGGGGGAACCTCTACAATGAGCAGTTCTTC
TRBV27,NA,NA,TRBJ1-1,CASSPQRLGTEAFF,TGTGCCAGCAGTCCCCAAAGACTAGGAACTGAAGCTTTCTTT
TRBV9,TRBD1,NA,TRBJ1-2,CASSPRTGALYYGYTF,TGTGCCAGCAGCCCCCGGACAGGGGCCCTCTACTATGGCTACACCTTC
TRBV2,NA,NA,TRBJ2-7,CASNAGRYSYEQYF,TGTGCCAGCAATGCGGGACGGTACTCCTACGAGCAGTACTTC
TRBV6-5,NA,NA,TRBJ1-6,CASSYSEGAQGSPLHF,TGTGCCAGCAGTTACTCTGAAGGGGCGCAAGGATCACCCCTCCACTTT
TRBV6-1,NA,NA,TRBJ2-7,CAGGGISYEQYF,TGTGCCGGTGGGGGCATTTCCTACGAGCAGTACTTC
TRBV7-9,TRBD1,NA,TRBJ1-2,CASSYEARTGSGYTF,TGTGCCAGCAGCTATGAAGCCAGGACAGGGAGTGGCTACACCTTC
TRBV10-1,TRBD1,few,TRBJ2-1,CASTPNHRGSSYNEQFF,TGCGCCAGCACCCCAAACCACAGGGGGAGCTCCTACAATGAGCAGTTCTTC
TRBV2,NA,NA,TRBJ1-2,CASTRGVANYGYTF,TGTGCTAGCACCCGGGGGGTAGCTAACTACGGCTACACCTTC
TRBV7-6,TRBD1,medium-sized,TRBJ2-7,CASSLNSGQGAGEQYF,TGTGCCAGCAGCTTAAACTCGGGCCAGGGGGCGGGAGAGCAGTACTTC